This TCR beta chain was documented in a study of cytomegalovirus exposure and HLA in healthy donors. On the study more broadly: Roughly 180 million T cells yielded around 120 million unique TCR beta sequences in earlier analysis.

V shed 5 bases and J shed 8 bases, with 12 bases lying between them. In germline, CDR1 is SEHNR, CDR2 FQNEAQ (reference sequence). The CDR3 spans 12 residues. A multiplex PCR was run with 60 Vbeta primers and 13 Jbeta primers. Produced via immunoSEQ multiplex PCR; TCRdb's table is partial and in-frame only. The table shows some 120,000 clones, with around three quarters occurring only once. The gene calls are TRBV7-9 and TRBJ1-1; tentative D call: TRBD1 (6 bases). This sequence was found in a man under 40 in good health and CMV-seropositive. The sequencing input was PBMCs. This CDR3 reads CASSVDREEAFF. In DNA form, the CDR3 reads TGTGCCAGCAGCGTGGACAGAGAAGAAGCTTTCTTT.